This T cell receptor (beta chain) was documented in a study of monozygotic twins with inflammatory bowel disease. Via template switching, UMIs carrying a 6-nucleotide sample barcode were introduced. TCRdb processed the 5' RACE reads again and assigns one entry to each CDR3 protein, with no DNA. In total, the table holds approximately 300,000 distinct CDR3 sequences. The CDR3 is 12 amino acids. CDR1 and CDR2 from the germline V gene are LNHDA and SQIVND (reference sequence). Input material: blood. This receptor was taken from a human donor with ulcerative colitis or Crohn's disease, or a healthy co-twin of an affected twin (not recorded which). V usage is TRBV19 and J usage is TRBJ1-2. CDR3 in amino acids: CASKLGNYGYTF.